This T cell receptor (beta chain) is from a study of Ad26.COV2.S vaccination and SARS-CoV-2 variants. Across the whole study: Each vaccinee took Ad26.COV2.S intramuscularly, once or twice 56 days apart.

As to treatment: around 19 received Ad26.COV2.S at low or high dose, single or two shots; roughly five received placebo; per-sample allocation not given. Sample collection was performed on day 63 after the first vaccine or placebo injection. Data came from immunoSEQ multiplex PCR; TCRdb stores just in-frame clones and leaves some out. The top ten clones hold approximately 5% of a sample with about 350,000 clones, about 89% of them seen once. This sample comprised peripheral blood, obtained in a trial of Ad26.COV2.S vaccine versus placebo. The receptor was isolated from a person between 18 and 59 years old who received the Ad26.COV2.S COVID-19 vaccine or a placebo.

For the CDR3, the DNA is TGTGCCAGCAGCCCTGAGGGGTGGCTTGAAGGCTACACCTTC. It specifies CASSPEGWLEGYTF. The chain links TRBV7-2 to TRBJ1-2; a weak D match, TRBD1 (5 bases). V was pared by 5 bases and J by 8 bases, with 18 bases between. The germline V gene has CDR1 SGHTA and CDR2 FQGNSA. The CDR3 is made up of 14 amino acids. Together with reference TRBV7-2 and TRBJ1-2, the CDR3 gives the full variable domain: GAGVSQSPSNKVTEKGKDVELRCDPISGHTALYWYRQSLGQGLEFLIYFQGNSAPDKSGLPSDRFSAERTGGSVSTLTIQRTQQEDSAVYLCASSPEGWLEGYTFGSGTRLTVV.